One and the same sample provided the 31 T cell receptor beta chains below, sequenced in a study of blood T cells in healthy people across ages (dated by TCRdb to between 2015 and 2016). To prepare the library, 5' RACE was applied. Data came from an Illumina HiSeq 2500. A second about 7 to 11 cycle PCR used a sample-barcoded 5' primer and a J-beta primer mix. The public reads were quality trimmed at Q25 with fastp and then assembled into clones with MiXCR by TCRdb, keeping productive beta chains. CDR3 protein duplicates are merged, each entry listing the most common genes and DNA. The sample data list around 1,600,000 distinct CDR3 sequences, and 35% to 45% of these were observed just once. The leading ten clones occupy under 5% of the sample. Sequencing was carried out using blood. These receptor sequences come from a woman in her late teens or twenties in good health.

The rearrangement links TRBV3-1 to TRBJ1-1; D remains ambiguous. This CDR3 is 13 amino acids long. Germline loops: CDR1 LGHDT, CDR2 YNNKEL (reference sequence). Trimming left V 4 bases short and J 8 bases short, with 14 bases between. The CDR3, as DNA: TGTGCCAGCAGCCCCAACAGTGGAACAGAAGCTTTCTTT. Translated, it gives CASSPNSGTEAFF.

CDR3 coding DNA: TGTGCCAGCACCTTCAATCTGGGCACTGAAGCTTTCTTT. Encoded protein: CASTFNLGTEAFF. The rearrangement links TRBV7-2 to TRBJ1-1, with D unclear. Germline CDR1 is SGHTA and CDR2 is FQGNSA. Trimming left V 7 bases short and J 4 bases short, with 13 bases between. There are 13 residues in the CDR3. Drawing the rest from reference TRBV7-2 and TRBJ1-1, the complete variable domain is GAGVSQSPSNKVTEKGKDVELRCDPISGHTALYWYRQSLGQGLEFLIYFQGNSAPDKSGLPSDRFSAERTGGSVSTLTIQRTQQEDSAVYLCASTFNLGTEAFFGQGTRLTVV.

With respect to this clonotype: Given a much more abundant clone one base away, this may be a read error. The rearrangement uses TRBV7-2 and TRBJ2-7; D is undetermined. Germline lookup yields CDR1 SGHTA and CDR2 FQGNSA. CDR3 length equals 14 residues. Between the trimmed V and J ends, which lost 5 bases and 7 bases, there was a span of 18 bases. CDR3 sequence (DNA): TGTGCCAGCAGCCCCGGGTTTAGGCTGAATGAGCAGTACTTC. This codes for CASSPGFRLNEQYF. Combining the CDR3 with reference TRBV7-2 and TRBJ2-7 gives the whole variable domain GAGVSQSPSNKVTEKGKDVELRCDPISGHTALYWYRQSLGQGLEFLIYFQGNSAPDKSGLPSDRFSAERTGGSVSTLTIQRTQQEDSAVYLCASSPGFRLNEQYFGPGTRLTVT.

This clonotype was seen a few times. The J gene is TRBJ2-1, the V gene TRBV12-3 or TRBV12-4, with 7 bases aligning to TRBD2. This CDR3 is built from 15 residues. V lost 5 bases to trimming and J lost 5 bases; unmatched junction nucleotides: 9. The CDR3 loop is CASSTVGGSHNEQFF. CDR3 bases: TGTGCCAGCAGTACCGTGGGGGGGAGTCACAATGAGCAGTTCTTC.

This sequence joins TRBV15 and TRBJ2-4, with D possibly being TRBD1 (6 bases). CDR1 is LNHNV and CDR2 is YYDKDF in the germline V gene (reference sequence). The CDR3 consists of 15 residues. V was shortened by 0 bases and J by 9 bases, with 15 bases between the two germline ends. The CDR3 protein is CATSRDNRDWGIQYF. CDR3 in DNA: TGTGCCACCAGCAGAGATAACAGGGATTGGGGCATTCAGTACTTC.

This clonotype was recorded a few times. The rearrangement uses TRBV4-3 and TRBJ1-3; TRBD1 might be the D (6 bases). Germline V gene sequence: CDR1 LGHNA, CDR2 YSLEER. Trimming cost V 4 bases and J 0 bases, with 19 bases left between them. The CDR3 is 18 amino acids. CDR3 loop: CASSLIVGGLSSGNTIYF. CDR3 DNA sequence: TGCGCCAGCAGCCTCATAGTAGGGGGTTTAAGCTCTGGAAACACCATATATTTT.

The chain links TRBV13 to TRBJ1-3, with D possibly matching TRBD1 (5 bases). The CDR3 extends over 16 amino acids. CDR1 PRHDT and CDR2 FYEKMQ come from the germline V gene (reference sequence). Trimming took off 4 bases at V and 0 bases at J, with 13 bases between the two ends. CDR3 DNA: TGTGCCAGCAGCTCCGTGGGGGAGGACTCTGGAAACACCATATATTTT. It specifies CASSSVGEDSGNTIYF.

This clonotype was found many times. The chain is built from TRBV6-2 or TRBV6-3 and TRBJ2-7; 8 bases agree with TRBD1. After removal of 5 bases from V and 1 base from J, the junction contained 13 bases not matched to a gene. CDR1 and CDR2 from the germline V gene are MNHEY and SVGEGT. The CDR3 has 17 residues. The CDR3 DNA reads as TGTGCCAGCAGTGCCCTGCCGGGACAGGTATTTTCCTACGAGCAGTACTTC. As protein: CASSALPGQVFSYEQYF.

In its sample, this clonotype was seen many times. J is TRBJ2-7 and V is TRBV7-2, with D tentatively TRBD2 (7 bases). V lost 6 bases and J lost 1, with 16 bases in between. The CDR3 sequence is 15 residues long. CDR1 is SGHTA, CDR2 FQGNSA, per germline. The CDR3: CASSPVGGGSYEQYF. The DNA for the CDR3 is TGTGCCAGCAGTCCAGTAGGGGGGGGTTCCTACGAGCAGTACTTC. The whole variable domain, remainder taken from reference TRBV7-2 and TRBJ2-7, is GAGVSQSPSNKVTEKGKDVELRCDPISGHTALYWYRQSLGQGLEFLIYFQGNSAPDKSGLPSDRFSAERTGGSVSTLTIQRTQQEDSAVYLCASSPVGGGSYEQYFGPGTRLTVT.

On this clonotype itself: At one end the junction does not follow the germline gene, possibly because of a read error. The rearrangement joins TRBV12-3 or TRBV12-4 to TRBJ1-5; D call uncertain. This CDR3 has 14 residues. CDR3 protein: CASSLRFGDQPQHF. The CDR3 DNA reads TGTGCCAGTAGTTTAAGGTTTGGGGATCAGCCCCAGCATTTT.

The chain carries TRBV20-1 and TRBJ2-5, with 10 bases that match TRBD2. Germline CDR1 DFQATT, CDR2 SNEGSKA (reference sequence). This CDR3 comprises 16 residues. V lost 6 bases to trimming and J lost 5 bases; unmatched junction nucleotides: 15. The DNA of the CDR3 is TGCAGTGCCTCAGGGGCTAGCGGGGGAAAGGAGGAGACCCAGTACTTC. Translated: CSASGASGGKEETQYF.

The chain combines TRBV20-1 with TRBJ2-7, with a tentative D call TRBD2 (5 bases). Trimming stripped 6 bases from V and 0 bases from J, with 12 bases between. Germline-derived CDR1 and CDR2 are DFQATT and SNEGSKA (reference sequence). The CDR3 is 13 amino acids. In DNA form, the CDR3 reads TGCAGTGCAAAGAGCGGTAGCTCCTACGAGCAGTACTTC. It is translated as CSAKSGSSYEQYF.

The CDR3 spells CSVVDRGSTDTQYF. The CDR3 region has the DNA TGCAGCGTAGTAGACAGGGGAAGCACAGATACGCAGTATTTT. This chain connects TRBV29-1 to TRBJ2-3; 8 bases match TRBD1. CDR3 length: 14 residues. J lost 0 bases, V lost 6 bases, and 5 bases had no gene match. CDR1 and CDR2 (germline): SQVTM, ANQGSEA.

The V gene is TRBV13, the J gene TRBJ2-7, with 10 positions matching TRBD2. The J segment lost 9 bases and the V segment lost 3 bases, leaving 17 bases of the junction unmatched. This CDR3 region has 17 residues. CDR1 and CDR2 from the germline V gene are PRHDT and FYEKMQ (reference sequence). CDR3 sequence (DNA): TGTGCCAGCAGCTTGCCACTAGTAGCGGGAGGAGCAGATACGCAGTACTTC. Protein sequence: CASSLPLVAGGADTQYF.

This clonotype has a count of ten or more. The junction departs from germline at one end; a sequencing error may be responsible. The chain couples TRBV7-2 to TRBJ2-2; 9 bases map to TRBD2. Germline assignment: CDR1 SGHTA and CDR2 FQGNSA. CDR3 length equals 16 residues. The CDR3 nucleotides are TGTGCCAGCAGTTTAGGTCTAGCGGGAAACACCGGGGAGCTGTTTTTT. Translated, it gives CASSLGLAGNTGELFF. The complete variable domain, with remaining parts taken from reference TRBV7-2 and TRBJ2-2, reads GAGVSQSPSNKVTEKGKDVELRCDPISGHTALYWYRQSLGQGLEFLIYFQGNSAPDKSGLPSDRFSAERTGGSVSTLTIQRTQQEDSAVYLCASSLGLAGNTGELFFGEGSRLTVL.

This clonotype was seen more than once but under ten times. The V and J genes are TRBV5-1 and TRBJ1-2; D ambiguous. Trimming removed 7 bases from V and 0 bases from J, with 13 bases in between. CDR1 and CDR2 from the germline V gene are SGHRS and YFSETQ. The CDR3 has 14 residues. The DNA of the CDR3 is TGCGCCAGCGGCCCCAGTGGATCTAACTATGGCTACACCTTC. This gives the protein CASGPSGSNYGYTF.

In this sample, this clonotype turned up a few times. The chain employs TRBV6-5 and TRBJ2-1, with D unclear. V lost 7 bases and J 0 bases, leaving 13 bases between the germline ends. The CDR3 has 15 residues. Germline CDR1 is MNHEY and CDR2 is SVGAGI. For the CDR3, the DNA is TGTGCCAGCAAAACGGACCGGAGCTCCTACAATGAGCAGTTCTTC. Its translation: CASKTDRSSYNEQFF.

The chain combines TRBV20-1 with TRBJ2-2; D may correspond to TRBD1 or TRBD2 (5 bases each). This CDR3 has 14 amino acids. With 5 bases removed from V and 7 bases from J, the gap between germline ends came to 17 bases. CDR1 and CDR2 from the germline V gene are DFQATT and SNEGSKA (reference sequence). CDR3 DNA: TGCAGTGCTCAGGACTGGCGAGGGGTCGGGGAGCTGTTTTTT. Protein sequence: CSAQDWRGVGELFF.

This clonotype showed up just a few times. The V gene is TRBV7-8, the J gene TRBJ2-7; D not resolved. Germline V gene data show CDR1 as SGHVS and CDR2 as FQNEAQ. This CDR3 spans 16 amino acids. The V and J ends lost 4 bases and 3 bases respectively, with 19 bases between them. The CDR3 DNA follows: TGTGCCAGCAGCTACACGACTGGGTCTATTAGCTACGAGCAGTACTTC. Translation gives CASSYTTGSISYEQYF.

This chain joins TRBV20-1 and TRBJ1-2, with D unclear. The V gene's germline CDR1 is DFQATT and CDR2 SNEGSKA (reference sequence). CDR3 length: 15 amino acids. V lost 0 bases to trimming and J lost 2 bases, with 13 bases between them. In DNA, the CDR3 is TGCAGTGCTAGAGACGGGAGAGAACCAAACTATGGCTACACCTTC. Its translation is CSARDGREPNYGYTF.

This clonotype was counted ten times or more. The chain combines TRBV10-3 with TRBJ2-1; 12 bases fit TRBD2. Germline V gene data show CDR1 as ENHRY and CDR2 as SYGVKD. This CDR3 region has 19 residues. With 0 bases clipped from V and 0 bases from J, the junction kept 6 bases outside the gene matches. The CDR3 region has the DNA TGTGCCATCAGTGAGTCGTCTAGCGGGAGGGCCGCCTCCTACAATGAGCAGTTCTTC. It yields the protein CAISESSSGRAASYNEQFF.

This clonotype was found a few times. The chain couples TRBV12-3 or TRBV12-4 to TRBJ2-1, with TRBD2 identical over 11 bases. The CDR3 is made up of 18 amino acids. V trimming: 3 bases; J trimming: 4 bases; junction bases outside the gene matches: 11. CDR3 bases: TGTGCCAGCAGTTTGAGGAGGGGACTAGCGGAACTATACAATGAGCAGTTCTTC. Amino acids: CASSLRRGLAELYNEQFF.

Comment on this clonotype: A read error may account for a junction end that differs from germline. The DNA for the CDR3 is TGCAGTGCCGCAACGTACAATGGGCAGTTCTTC. As protein: CSAATYNGQFF. V usage is TRBV20-1 and J usage is TRBJ2-1; D is uncertain. The CDR3 sequence is 11 residues long. CDR1 is DFQATT and CDR2 is SNEGSKA in the germline V gene (reference sequence).

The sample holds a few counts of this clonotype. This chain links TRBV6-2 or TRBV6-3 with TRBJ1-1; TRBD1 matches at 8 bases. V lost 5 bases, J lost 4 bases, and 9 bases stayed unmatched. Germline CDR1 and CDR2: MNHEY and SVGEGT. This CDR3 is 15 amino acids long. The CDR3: CASSRQGASGTEAFF. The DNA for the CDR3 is TGTGCCAGCAGTCGGCAGGGGGCATCGGGCACTGAAGCTTTCTTT.

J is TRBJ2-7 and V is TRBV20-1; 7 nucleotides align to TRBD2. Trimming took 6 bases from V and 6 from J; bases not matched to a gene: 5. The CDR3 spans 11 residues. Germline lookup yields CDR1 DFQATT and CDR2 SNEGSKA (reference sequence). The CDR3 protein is CSARTSFEQYF. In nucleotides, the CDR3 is TGCAGTGCAAGGACTAGTTTCGAGCAGTACTTC.

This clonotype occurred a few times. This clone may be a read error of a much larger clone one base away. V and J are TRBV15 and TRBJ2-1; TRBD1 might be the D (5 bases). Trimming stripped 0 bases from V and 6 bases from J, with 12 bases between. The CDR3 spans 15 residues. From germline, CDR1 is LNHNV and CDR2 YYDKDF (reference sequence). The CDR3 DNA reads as TGTGCCACCAGCAGAGAGGATGCAGGGCGCAATGAGCAGTTCTTC. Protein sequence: CATSREDAGRNEQFF.

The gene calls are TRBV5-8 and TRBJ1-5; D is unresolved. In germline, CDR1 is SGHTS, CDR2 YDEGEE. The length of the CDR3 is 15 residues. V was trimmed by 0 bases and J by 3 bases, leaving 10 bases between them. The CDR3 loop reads CASSLVSINNQPQHF. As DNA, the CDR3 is TGTGCCAGCAGCTTGGTTTCTATCAACAATCAGCCCCAGCATTTT.

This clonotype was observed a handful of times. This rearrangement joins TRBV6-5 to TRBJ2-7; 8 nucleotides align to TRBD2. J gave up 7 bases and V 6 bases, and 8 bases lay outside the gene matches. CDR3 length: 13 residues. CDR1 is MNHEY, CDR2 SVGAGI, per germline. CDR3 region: CASRRGLAGEQYF. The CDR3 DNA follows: TGTGCCAGCAGGCGAGGACTAGCCGGGGAGCAGTACTTC.

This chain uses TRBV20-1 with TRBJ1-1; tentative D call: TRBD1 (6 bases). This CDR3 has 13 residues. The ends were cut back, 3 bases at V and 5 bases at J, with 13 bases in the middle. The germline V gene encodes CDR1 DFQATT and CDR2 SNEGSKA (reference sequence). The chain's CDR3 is CSASRTEVTEAFF. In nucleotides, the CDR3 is TGCAGTGCTAGTCGGACAGAGGTTACTGAAGCTTTCTTT.

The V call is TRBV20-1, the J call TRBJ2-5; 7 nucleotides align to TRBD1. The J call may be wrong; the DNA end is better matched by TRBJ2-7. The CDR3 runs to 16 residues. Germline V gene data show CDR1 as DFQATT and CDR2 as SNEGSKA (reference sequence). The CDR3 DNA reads TGCAGTGGTAAAGTAGGGGGCGGGCACACTTCCTACGAGCAGTACTTC. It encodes CSGKVGGGHTSYEQYF.

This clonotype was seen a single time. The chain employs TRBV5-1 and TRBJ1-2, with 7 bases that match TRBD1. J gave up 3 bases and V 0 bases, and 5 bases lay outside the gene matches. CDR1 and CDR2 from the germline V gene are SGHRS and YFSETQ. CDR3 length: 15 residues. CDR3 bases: TGCGCCAGCAGCTTGGACAGGGGAATGGACTATGGCTACACCTTC. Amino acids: CASSLDRGMDYGYTF. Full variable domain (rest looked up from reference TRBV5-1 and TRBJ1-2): KAGVTQTPRYLIKTRGQQVTLSCSPISGHRSVSWYQQTPGQGLQFLFEYFSETQRNKGNFPGRFSGRQFSNSRSEMNVSTLELGDSALYLCASSLDRGMDYGYTFGSGTRLTVV.